The clone carrying this T cell receptor (beta chain) showed up just a few times. Its antigen is unknown. The data are from a study of response to subunit inactivated influenza vaccine. General observations from the study: That few new T cells are recruited by each seasonal influenza vaccination was the authors' suggestion.

TCRdb independently ran MiXCR on the RT-PCR reads; one entry per CDR3 protein. The sample contains around 150,000 distinct CDR3 sequences, approximately 10% of which appear only once. The germline V gene encodes CDR1 SGHRS and CDR2 YFSETQ. Between the trimmed V and J ends, which lost 6 bases and 1 base, there was a span of 11 bases. This CDR3 is built from 13 residues. The J gene is TRBJ2-7, the V gene TRBV5-1; D is ambiguous. The TCR originated in a man aged 50-60 years who received an inactivated influenza vaccine. Material: non-naive T cells sorted from PBMCs, obtained more than 35 days after vaccination. The CDR3 sequence is CASTETNSYEQYF. The CDR3 DNA reads as TGCGCCAGCACTGAAACAAATTCCTACGAGCAGTACTTC.